The clone carrying this T cell receptor (beta chain) was observed a few times. This CDR3 region has 12 residues. Germline lookup yields CDR1 SGHDN and CDR2 FVKESK. V gave up 7 bases and J gave up 0 bases, with 4 bases separating them. These data are taken from a study of sequential checkpoint blockade in melanoma. The overall study: First-line arms were nivolumab then ipilimumab, or the reverse, randomized 1:1.

Treatment meaning: randomized to nivolumab then ipilimumab (arm A) or the reverse (arm B). No patient had prior DNA-damaging chemotherapy. Sequenced by immunoSEQ multiplex PCR; TCRdb stores in-frame clones only, minus some. Among about 40,000 clones listed, just over 85% were seen once. Material: CD8+ T cells sorted from blood (inferred from file names), obtained from a patient given nivolumab and ipilimumab in sequence. V and J are TRBV14 and TRBJ1-3; the D is unclear. This sequence was found in a human donor with melanoma. For the CDR3, the DNA is TGTGCCAGCACTTACTCTGGAAACACCATATATTTT. Its translation: CASTYSGNTIYF.